This T cell receptor (beta chain) was retrieved from a study of cytomegalovirus exposure and HLA in healthy donors. Study-wide findings and caveats: HLA alleles were associated with fewer than 20,000 TCR beta sequences in a later analysis at 0.05 false discovery rate. Most CMV-associated TCR beta chains appeared HLA-restricted in a later analysis. According to reports, the classifier identified cytomegalovirus status with high specificity and sensitivity.

V was pared by 4 bases and J by 3 bases, with 5 bases of the junction left unmatched. The length of the CDR3 is 16 residues. CDR1 and CDR2 from the germline V gene are ENHRY and SYGVKD. As concerns this clone: Its antigen remains unknown.

The PCR made use of 60 Vbeta and 13 Jbeta primers. The protocol was immunoSEQ multiplex PCR, while the TCRdb copy is restricted to in-frame clones and leaves out a portion. The sample consists of about 140,000 clones, 70% to 85% of them appearing once. This TCR derives from a woman aged 45-65 years in good health and CMV-seropositive. The source material was PBMCs. The chain recombines TRBV10-3 with TRBJ2-2; 10 nucleotides match TRBD1. CDR3 in DNA: TGTGCCATCAGTGCCCCCGGGACAGGGGACACCGGGGAGCTGTTTTTT. As protein: CAISAPGTGDTGELFF.